This TCR beta chain emerged from a study of vaccination and CD4 T cells after COVID-19. For the study at large: Median time from second vaccine dose to sampling was about 70 days (14 to 241). Cells received overlapping spike peptides from SARS-CoV-2, HCoV-NL63, HCoV-OC43 and HCoV-229E as stimulation.

Treatment meaning: approximately nine-day PBMC culture with coronavirus spike peptide pools or control peptides (ViraFEST assay). Cultured CD4+ T cell DNA underwent sequencing with the Oncomine TCR Beta short-read assay. MiXCR was run by TCRdb on the PCR reads, yielding one entry per CDR3 protein. The top ten hold about 7% of the sample, which has 15,000 to 20,000 distinct CDR3 sequences, around three fifths seen once. About this clonotype: Its antigen is unknown.

Germline CDR1 and CDR2: MNHNS and SASEGT. Between the trimmed V and J ends, which lost 0 bases and 0 bases, there was a span of 6 bases. This CDR3 spans 15 amino acids. This receptor was obtained from a human donor who had recovered from COVID-19. Sequencing was done on a sample of CD4+ T cells from blood, cultured in vitro. This chain connects TRBV6-1 to TRBJ2-1, with D unclear. This chain's CDR3 is CASSEAPSSYNEQFF. CDR3 sequence (DNA): TGTGCCAGCAGTGAAGCGCCCAGCTCCTACAATGAGCAGTTCTTC.